This passage covers 14 T cell receptor beta chains from one sample sequenced in a study of identical twins. MiXCR was run by TCRdb on the 5' RACE reads, yielding one entry per CDR3 protein. Of about 390,000 distinct CDR3 sequences in the sample, around 9% are singletons; the top ten hold approximately 9.3%. The sequencing input was naive T cells sorted from blood. These receptors were collected from a woman aged 50 to 60 in good health.

This clonotype was counted ten times or more. This chain uses TRBV19 with TRBJ2-5, with D maybe TRBD2 (6 bases). In germline, CDR1 is LNHDA, CDR2 SQIVND (reference sequence). The CDR3 is made up of 13 amino acids. V lost 3 bases, J lost 4 bases, and 9 bases lay in between. CDR3 sequence reads: CASSMFGGETQYF. The CDR3 bases are TGTGCCAGTAGTATGTTCGGGGGAGAGACCCAGTACTTC. Together with reference TRBV19 and TRBJ2-5, the CDR3 gives the full variable domain: DGGITQSPKYLFRKEGQNVTLSCEQNLNHDAMYWYRQDPGQGLRLIYYSQIVNDFQKGDIAEGYSVSREKKESFPLTVTSAQKNPTAFYLCASSMFGGETQYFGPGTRLLVL.

In its sample, this clonotype was seen many times. The rearrangement uses TRBV29-1 and TRBJ2-5; 11 bases are shared with TRBD1. The CDR3 spans 15 residues. CDR1 is SQVTM and CDR2 is ANQGSEA in the germline V gene. J gave up 5 bases and V 2 bases, and 7 bases lay outside the gene matches. The CDR3 DNA reads as TGCAGCGTTGAATCGGACAGGGGGCGGGCGGAGACCCAGTACTTC. This translates into CSVESDRGRAETQYF. Full variable domain (remainder filled in from reference TRBV29-1 and TRBJ2-5): SAVISQKPSRDICQRGTSLTIQCQVDSQVTMMFWYRQQPGQSLTLIATANQGSEATYESGFVIDKFPISRPNLTFSTLTVSNMSPEDSSIYLCSVESDRGRAETQYFGPGTRLLVL.

The chain carries TRBV12-3 or TRBV12-4 and TRBJ2-2; 7 bases are shared with TRBD2. CDR3 length: 14 amino acids. Trimming removed 9 bases from V and 5 bases from J; junction bases left unmatched: 9. CDR3 DNA sequence: TGTGCCAGTCTAACTAGCGCATGGACCGGGGAGCTGTTTTTT. Translating gives CASLTSAWTGELFF.

The chain recombines TRBV5-1 with TRBJ1-3, with D possibly matching TRBD1 (5 bases). Trimming removed 3 bases at V and 1 base at J, with 17 bases between. CDR3 length: 17 residues. Germline CDR1 SGHRS, CDR2 YFSETQ. CDR3 coding DNA: TGCGCCAGCAGCTCAGCTCAAGGGGTCATTTCTGGAAACACCATATATTTT. Protein: CASSSAQGVISGNTIYF.

This clonotype was counted between two and nine times. The V gene is TRBV7-8, the J gene TRBJ1-1; 7 nucleotides match TRBD1. This CDR3 has 14 amino acids. With 2 bases clipped from V and 3 bases from J, the junction kept 3 bases outside the gene matches. Germline V CDR1 and CDR2: SGHVS, FQNEAQ. This chain's CDR3 is CASSLIDRDTEAFF. The DNA for the CDR3 is TGTGCCAGCAGCTTAATCGACAGGGACACTGAAGCTTTCTTT.

The chain combines TRBV20-1 with TRBJ2-5; 9 nucleotides agree with TRBD2. Germline CDR1 reads DFQATT; CDR2 reads SNEGSKA (reference sequence). V was clipped by 6 bases and J by 2 bases; unmatched bases: 10. The CDR3 has 15 amino acids. The CDR3 nucleotides are TGCAGTGCCTCTTCGGCTAGCGGGAATCAAGAGACCCAGTACTTC. Amino acid sequence: CSASSASGNQETQYF.

The J gene is TRBJ1-6, the V gene TRBV28; D perhaps matches TRBD1 (5 bases). CDR3 length equals 14 residues. V lost 2 bases, J lost 7 bases, and 9 bases lay in between. Per germline, CDR1 MDHEN and CDR2 SYDVKM. The chain's CDR3 is CASSLRGLNSPLHF. CDR3 coding DNA: TGTGCCAGCAGTTTACGGGGGTTGAATTCACCCCTCCACTTT. Combining the CDR3 with reference TRBV28 and TRBJ1-6 gives the whole variable domain DVKVTQSSRYLVKRTGEKVFLECVQDMDHENMFWYRQDPGLGLRLIYFSYDVKMKEKGDIPEGYSVSREKKERFSLILESASTNQTSMYLCASSLRGLNSPLHFGNGTRLTVT.

This clonotype was picked up many times. The chain is built from TRBV7-2 and TRBJ2-7; D gene uncertain. Looked up from germline, CDR1 is SGHTA and CDR2 is FQGNSA. Trimming took 3 bases from V and 5 from J, leaving 5 bases between them. The CDR3 contains 11 residues. The CDR3 is CASSFFNEQYV. CDR3 nucleotides: TGTGCCAGCAGCTTTTTCAACGAGCAGTACGTC.

The sample holds many counts of this clonotype. The chain couples TRBV29-1 to TRBJ2-2; D is unresolved. The CDR3 sequence is 14 residues long. Per the germline V gene, CDR1 is SQVTM and CDR2 is ANQGSEA. Trimming shortened V by 4 bases and J by 4 bases, and 13 bases separated the two germline ends. The CDR3 protein is CSVARVPSTGELFF. CDR3 nucleotide sequence: TGCAGCGTTGCTAGGGTCCCGAGCACCGGGGAGCTGTTTTTT.

J is TRBJ1-2 and V is TRBV4-1, with D possibly TRBD1 on 6 matching bases. The CDR3 runs to 15 residues. The germline V and J ends were trimmed by 4 bases and 4 bases, with 16 bases remaining between them. CDR1 is MGHRA, CDR2 YSYEKL, per germline. CDR3 nucleotides: TGCGCCAGCAGCCTAGGACAGCCGACTATCTATGGCTACACCTTC. Its translation: CASSLGQPTIYGYTF.

At least ten counts were recorded for this clonotype. The V and J genes are TRBV20-1 and TRBJ2-4; D call uncertain. The germline gives CDR1 DFQATT, CDR2 SNEGSKA (reference sequence). V lost 3 bases and J lost 0, with 9 bases in between. The CDR3 covers 14 residues. CDR3 DNA sequence: TGCAGTGCTAGCGGAGCCCTAGCCAAAAACATTCAGTACTTC. It is translated as CSASGALAKNIQYF.

This clonotype was detected ten times or more. The rearrangement joins TRBV18 to TRBJ2-7; TRBD1 matches 11 bases. Germline V gene data show CDR1 as KGHSH and CDR2 as LQKENI. V gave up 2 bases and J gave up 6 bases; unmatched junction bases: 3. The CDR3 is 14 amino acids. The DNA of the CDR3 is TGTGCCAGCTCACCAGGGACAGGGGGTCGCGAGCAGTACTTC. Translated, it gives CASSPGTGGREQYF.

J is TRBJ2-6 and V is TRBV5-1; D might be TRBD1 or TRBD2, each matching 5 bases. CDR1 and CDR2 from the germline V gene are SGHRS and YFSETQ. Trimming took off 2 bases at V and 2 bases at J, with 23 bases between the two ends. The CDR3 totals 20 residues. In nucleotides, the CDR3 is TGCGCCAGCAGCTTTTTCGGCCTCCGGGGCCTCGGGACTGGGGCCAACGTCCTGACTTTC. The encoded protein is CASSFFGLRGLGTGANVLTF.

This clonotype showed up many times. This chain links TRBV5-1 with TRBJ2-4, with unresolved D. This CDR3 contains 11 residues. V was trimmed by 0 bases and J by 8 bases, leaving 3 bases between them. Per germline, CDR1 SGHRS and CDR2 YFSETQ. The CDR3 spells CASSLDHIQYF. The CDR3 DNA follows: TGCGCCAGCAGCTTGGATCACATTCAGTACTTC.